This record looks at one T cell receptor beta chain sequence and its context. Its antigen is currently not known. No base-level quality is on record; no much larger clone is a single base apart. These data come from a study of shared T cell receptors in the human thymus (TCRdb year 2021). Regarding the study in general: The study examined how self-reactive, shared T-cell receptor alpha chains are generated in the human thymus.

The library was built by means of the immunoSEQ multiplex PCR assay. TCRdb took over this immuneACCESS table, retaining in-frame rearrangements with V and J assigned. Such tables are incomplete; in checked studies, under half of the missing clones stem from an unresolved V gene, and the remainder is unexplained. The sample records over 450,000 clones, approximately 80% of which are singletons. Clones ranked in the top ten supply 0.013% of the sample. Trimming leaves V shorter by 8 bases and J shorter by 4 bases, with the junction holding 5 bases beyond the gene matches. In the germline V gene (reference sequence), CDR1 corresponds to MNHEY and CDR2 to SMNVEV. There are 14 amino acids in the CDR3, from cysteine to phenylalanine inclusive. Left in the record is the CDR3 DNA by itself, 42 bases read in frame from the first base. This sample also appeared in a second study, on human thymus T cells. That second publication adds: Donors were immunologically healthy infants undergoing open corrective cardiac surgery for congenital heart defects in Finland. Thymus tissue was collected as surgical resects that were removed during corrective cardiac surgery. Both the thymic and the peripheral blood repertoires appeared to show biased V and J gene segment usage. According to the related research, thymic TCR repertoires were highly overlapping among unrelated individuals. TCR alpha and beta repertoires from about 8 infant thymus samples and a few related peripheral blood samples were characterized in the study. The cohort included about 6 male and two female infants, with donor ages spanning 7 to 244 days. Thymocytes were freed from the tissue by mechanical means and kept at -70 degrees C as pellets of roughly 8.5-31 million cells. A QIAsymphony instrument was used to extract genomic DNA from frozen cell pellets. The immunoSEQ multiplex PCR assay was used to amplify the TCRB and TCRAD loci from a standardized quantity of quality-controlled genomic DNA. The amplicons covered the V(D)J region and were long enough to include the CDR3 and to identify the V and J genes. The amplicons were sequenced on an Illumina platform via the commercial immunoSEQ service. Primer bias and sequencing errors were corrected as previously described, and TCRAD and TCRB definitions were based on the IMGT database. Repertoires were analysed with immunoSEQ Analyzer 3.0 and VDJTools, covering basic statistics, V/J segment usage, diversity estimates, rarefaction and pairwise overlap. To estimate diversity, the Chao1, ChaoE, Efron-Thisted, Shannon and inverse Simpson indices were applied, and diversity was also estimated on datasets down-sampled to the smallest sample. Repertoire overlap was assessed by strict matching of CDR3 nucleotide sequence, V gene and J gene, and clustering was done by Jaccard-based multidimensional scaling. On average, thymus samples yielded about 730,000 unique TCRB clonotypes, whereas blood samples yielded some 92,000.

The receptor was isolated from a boy in the first two years of life with a congenital heart defect. Donor details come from another sample of the same person, matched by shared clones. In this chain, TRBV27 is recombined with TRBJ2-1, with TRBD1 identical over 10 junction bases. Sequences were obtained from thymocytes. The bases read TGTGCCAGCCAGGGACAGGGGTTTTACAATGAGCAGTTCTTC. It specifies CASQGQGFYNEQFF.